Presented here are 5 T cell receptor beta chains from one specimen sequenced in a study of blood T cells in healthy people across ages. Primers used in a second PCR of roughly 6 to 12 cycles were a sample-barcoded 5' primer and a J-beta primer mix. TCRdb reanalysed the 5' RACE reads using MiXCR and keeps one entry per CDR3 protein. This table has fewer than 700,000 distinct CDR3 sequences, 40% to 55% appearing once. The sequencing input was blood. These receptors all come from a man at least 80 years old in good health.

The chain couples TRBV13 to TRBJ2-7; D is unclear. Judging by the DNA end, TRBJ2-5 fits better; the J call may be wrong. Germline CDR1 and CDR2: PRHDT and FYEKMQ (reference sequence). CDR3 size: 15 residues. The CDR3 DNA is TGTGCCAGCAGCCAAGATGGGCTAGTAGGGGAGACCCAGTACTTC. Translation: CASSQDGLVGETQYF.

The chain uses TRBV6-2 or TRBV6-3 and TRBJ2-4; D is unclear. Judging by the DNA end, TRBJ2-7 fits better; the J call may be wrong. This CDR3 is built from 11 residues. The germline V gene has CDR1 MNHEY and CDR2 SVGEGT. This CDR3 reads CASTSIYEQYF. DNA of the CDR3: TGTGCCAGCACTTCCATATACGAGCAGTACTTC.

This clonotype was seen just once. The CDR3 bases are TGCGCCAGCAGCAAAACAGGGCCCTCTGTCCCCTACAATGAGCAGTTCTTC. Protein: CASSKTGPSVPYNEQFF. The chain links TRBV5-1 to TRBJ2-1; a possible D gene is TRBD1 (6 bases). The V end was cut by 4 bases, the J end by 2 bases, with 19 bases between. This CDR3 is built from 17 residues. Germline lookup yields CDR1 SGHRS and CDR2 YFSETQ.

As regards this clonotype: Given a much more abundant clone one base away, this may be a read error. The V gene is TRBV7-2, the J gene TRBJ2-7; 9 bases fit TRBD2. The CDR3 has 18 amino acids. V shed 6 bases, J shed 2 bases, and the junction held 17 bases outside the gene matches. Germline V lookup: CDR1 SGHTA, CDR2 FQGNSA. CDR3 sequence (DNA): TGTGCCAGCAGTTCTAAAATGCGGGAGGGCGGCCGTCCCTACGAGCAGTACTTC. Translated: CASSSKMREGGRPYEQYF.

The rearrangement joins TRBV12-3 or TRBV12-4 to TRBJ1-6, with D unresolved. This CDR3 contains 15 residues. Trimming pared 3 bases from V and 0 bases from J, leaving 6 bases between. CDR3: CASSLRSSYNSPLHF. The CDR3 DNA is TGTGCCAGCAGTTTGAGGAGCTCCTATAATTCACCCCTCCACTTT.